This T cell receptor beta chain was found in a study of T cell clones after liver transplantation. Study in general: Third-party-reactive TCRbeta sequences from pre-transplant mixed lymphocyte reactions served as antigen-independent comparators. Draws occurred before transplant, before withdrawal, and after complete or failed withdrawal. General study results and limits: Circulating graft-donor-reactive CD4 TCRbeta sequences fell significantly post-transplant in most of the 8 subjects. In a couple of subjects, few donor cells limited the measurable donor-reactive repertoire.

Concerning this clone itself: Its matching antigen is unknown.

The method was immunoSEQ multiplex PCR; TCRdb's version includes in-frame clones alone and lacks a portion of them. The repertoire holds roughly 120,000 clones, with about nine tenths as singletons. Germline V gives CDR1 MNHNS, CDR2 SASEGT. This CDR3 is built from 15 residues. V lost 6 bases to trimming and J lost 4 bases, with 18 bases between them. The origin of this receptor is a human patient who received a liver transplant. Some T cells may arise from the graft donor. Sequences were derived from CD4+ T cells from blood, sampled 12 months after liver transplant. The chain recombines TRBV6-1 with TRBJ1-2; D may be TRBD1 (5 bases). CDR3 sequence reads: CASREIVGVGYGYTF. CDR3 in DNA: TGTGCCAGCAGGGAAATTGTAGGGGTGGGCTATGGCTACACCTTC.